This is a list of T cell receptor beta chains from one sample in a study of T cell responses to AZD1222 COVID-19 vaccine. Repertoires were generated with immunoSEQ multiplex PCR, while TCRdb's copy carries only in-frame clones and drops some. Of 95,000 to 110,000 clones listed, 70% to 90% are singletons. Sample: peripheral blood, taken 28 days after the second AZD1222 dose. The receptors shown here come from an adult who received the AZD1222 COVID-19 vaccine. Both conserved end residues are part of each CDR3. Each record gives: V gene, J gene, clone size, CDR3 protein. Not all rows give a size; the values are once, few, many and, for expanded clones, a class.

>TRBV19|TRBJ1-1|.
CASMQMGEAFF
>TRBV7-2|TRBJ1-4|.
CASSPRGGGGTNEKLFF
>TRBV7-8|TRBJ1-4|.
CASSPAGRRWEKLFF
>TRBV9|TRBJ1-2|.
CASSQGGRQSGYTF
>TRBV6-6|TRBJ1-2|.
CASSPGTGGDGYTF
>TRBV29-1|TRBJ2-7|.
CSVETGGGAYEQYF
>TRBV6-2/TRBV6-3|TRBJ1-6|.
CASSSGQGWTPLHF
>TRBV4-1|TRBJ2-2|once
CASSQYSGGRAGELFF
>TRBV19|TRBJ1-6|.
CASSIDRGNSPLHF
>TRBV5-1|TRBJ1-2|.
CASSLDGGTNYGYTF
>TRBV29-1|TRBJ2-3|.
CSVVFAGGLSSTDTQYF
>TRBV30|TRBJ1-4|.
CAWSVSGANEKLFF
>TRBV6-5|TRBJ1-5|once
CASSRTLTSNQPQHF
>TRBV10-3|TRBJ2-3|.
CAISESDRGVPDTQYF
>TRBV19|TRBJ2-7|few
CASSIFGGPSYEQYF
>TRBV7-3|TRBJ1-5|.
CARRRYGGPHLQPQHF
>TRBV3-1/TRBV3-2|TRBJ1-1|.
CASSQGDRAEAFF
>TRBV5-1|TRBJ2-3|.
CASSRIAGGPSDTQYF
>TRBV4-1|TRBJ1-6|.
CASSQRPGYNNSPLHF
>TRBV6-5|TRBJ2-7|.
CASSWVPRAYEQYF
>TRBV5-1|TRBJ1-1|.
CASSLSGHQNTEAFF
>TRBV5-5|TRBJ1-1|.
CASSPLGARKNTEAFF
>TRBV5-4|TRBJ1-1|.
CASSLGAGDTEAFF
>TRBV21-1|TRBJ2-7|.
CASPGTWGLETYEQYF
>TRBV29-1|TRBJ1-1|few
CSVQNTEAFF
>TRBV3-1/TRBV3-2|TRBJ1-1|.
CASSQDDSMNTEAFF
>TRBV5-1|TRBJ2-7|.
CASSYGISYEQYF
>TRBV28|TRBJ2-1|few
CASSPGQGLAGSSYNEQFF
>TRBV12-3/TRBV12-4|TRBJ1-1|.
CASSRRGYTEAFF
>TRBV19|TRBJ1-6|few
CASSMRGTAPLHF
>TRBV3-1/TRBV3-2|TRBJ1-4|.
CASSQDNGHTNEKLFF
>TRBV7-2|TRBJ2-5|.
CASRSTSGGAGTQYF
>TRBV5-1|TRBJ1-2|.
CASSLGTAVYGYTF
>TRBV15|TRBJ1-6|.
CATRVGQENSPLHF
>TRBV28|TRBJ2-3|.
CASKEGTGGWLDTQYF
>TRBV5-4|TRBJ1-2|.
CASSLGSGGYTF
>TRBV19|TRBJ1-5|.
CASSSVSNQPQHF
>TRBV28|TRBJ1-4|.
CASSRPLLGGKEKLFF
>TRBV7-8|TRBJ2-7|.
CASSPSYEQYF
>TRBV24-1|TRBJ2-5|.
CATSDLRGGAGRQTQYF
>TRBV19|TRBJ2-1|.
CASSDLRDLSEQFF
>TRBV3-1/TRBV3-2|TRBJ2-3|once
CASSQAGLTTDTQYF
>TRBV9|TRBJ1-3|.
CASSASGQGWSGNTIYF
>TRBV6-1|TRBJ2-7|.
CASTPRATSYEQYF
>TRBV7-8|TRBJ1-2|.
CASSLTGGPNYGYTF
>TRBV7-9|TRBJ2-7|.
CASSSSRGEQYF
>TRBV9|TRBJ1-1|.
CASSGASGPPGAEAFF
>TRBV18|TRBJ2-3|.
CASAEFRTDTQYF
>TRBV3-1/TRBV3-2|TRBJ1-2|.
CASSQEGDRGPWDGYTF
>TRBV15|TRBJ1-2|.
CATSREWTGSDYGYTF
>TRBV2|TRBJ1-5|.
CASSPLTGVSNQPQHF
>TRBV7-8|TRBJ1-4|.
CASSLGGASEKLFF